This T cell receptor (beta chain) stems from a study of cytomegalovirus exposure and HLA in healthy donors. This clone was seen only a few times. The CDR3 loop spans 19 amino acids. CDR1 and CDR2 (germline): SGHDN, FVKESK. V lost 0 bases and J lost 4; bases outside the gene matches: 13. With 60 Vbeta and 13 Jbeta primers, the PCR was carried out. Profiling relied on immunoSEQ multiplex PCR, and the TCRdb table lists in-frame clones only, not all of them. In the table there are around 200,000 clones, 70% to 75% of which are singletons. Sequencing was performed on PBMCs. This chain uses TRBV14 with TRBJ2-3; 10 bases map to TRBD1. The sequence was obtained from a male donor in good health and CMV-seronegative. CDR3 loop: CASSQEVIKGQGRADTQYF. For the CDR3, the DNA is TGTGCCAGCAGCCAAGAAGTCATCAAGGGACAGGGGCGGGCAGATACGCAGTATTTT.